This T cell receptor (beta chain) was found in a study of cytomegalovirus exposure and HLA in healthy donors. The CDR3 contains 15 residues. Germline values: CDR1 MDHEN, CDR2 SYDVKM. After removal of 3 bases from V and 6 bases from J, the junction contained 4 bases not matched to a gene. Findings of the study overall: The authors assumed roughly uniform sequencing depth across donors for presence/absence analyses. Rarity marked most TCR sequences, yet some public TCRs occurred in many donors.

Details on this clone: Its antigen is still unknown.

With 60 Vbeta and 13 Jbeta primers, the PCR was carried out. Profiling relied on immunoSEQ multiplex PCR, and the TCRdb table lists in-frame clones only, not all of them. The sample carries roughly 240,000 clones, more than 75% recorded once. The clonotype was recovered from a girl aged 2-10 years in good health and CMV-seronegative. The V and J genes are TRBV28 and TRBJ2-1; 11 nucleotides agree with TRBD1. Sequenced: PBMCs. CDR3 DNA: TGTGCCAGCAGTTTGTCCGGGACAGGGGGCAATGAGCAGTTCTTC. This sequence encodes CASSLSGTGGNEQFF.